The clone carrying this T cell receptor (beta chain) occurred many times. Axillary draining lymph nodes of breast cancer patients supplied the node samples. The entry originates in a study of breast tumors, draining lymph nodes, adjacent tissues. TCRdb processed the multiplex PCR reads anew with MiXCR; each CDR3 protein has one entry. Here the sample spans under 250,000 distinct CDR3 sequences, approximately 31% being singletons. There are 13 residues in the CDR3. V shed 6 bases and J shed 5 bases, with 14 bases lying between them. The germline gives CDR1 DFQATT, CDR2 SNEGSKA (reference sequence). This TCR was recovered from a female donor with breast cancer. Some clones in this sample may be carry-over from other donors' samples. V and J are TRBV20-1 and TRBJ1-5; tentative D call: TRBD1 (5 bases). The sequencing input was axillary lymph node tissue. Here the CDR3 reads CSARGGVDQPQHF. CDR3 nucleotides: TGCAGTGCCCGGGGCGGAGTGGATCAGCCCCAGCATTTT.